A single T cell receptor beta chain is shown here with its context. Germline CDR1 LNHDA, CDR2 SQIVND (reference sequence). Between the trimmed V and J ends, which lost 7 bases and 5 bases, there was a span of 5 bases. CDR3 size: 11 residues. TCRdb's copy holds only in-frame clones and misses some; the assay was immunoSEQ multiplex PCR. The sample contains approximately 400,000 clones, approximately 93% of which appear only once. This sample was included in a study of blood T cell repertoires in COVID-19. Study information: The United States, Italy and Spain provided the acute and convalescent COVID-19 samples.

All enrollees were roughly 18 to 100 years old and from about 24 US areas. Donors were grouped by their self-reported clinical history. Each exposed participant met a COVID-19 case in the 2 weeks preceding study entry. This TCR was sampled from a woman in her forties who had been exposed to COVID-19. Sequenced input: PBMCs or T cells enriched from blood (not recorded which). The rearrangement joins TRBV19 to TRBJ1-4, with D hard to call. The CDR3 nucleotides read TGTGCCAGTACCTTAAATGAAAAACTGTTTTTT. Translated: CASTLNEKLFF.